The clone carrying this T cell receptor beta chain was recorded at least ten times. Carried by each TCR cDNA molecule was a unique molecular identifier. TCRdb fed the 5' RACE reads into MiXCR, producing one record per CDR3 protein. The sample yields 45,000 to 55,000 distinct CDR3 sequences, roughly 10% seen once. The data originate from a study of spatial heterogeneity in lung cancer. Study summary: Where they were available, follow-up PBMC samples were sequenced, at a median of about 22 months after resection.

Time point indicated: blood at routine non-recurrence follow-up after resection. Whole RNA was taken from tumor, nontumor lung or frozen PBMC; it was then sequenced unsorted. This CDR3 region has 15 residues. The ends were cut back, 7 bases at V and 3 bases at J, with 18 bases in the middle. The germline V gene has CDR1 LNHDA and CDR2 SQIVND (reference sequence). This chain links TRBV19 with TRBJ1-2; maybe TRBD1 (6 bases). The source of this sequence is a male donor with early-stage non-small cell lung cancer. The material was PBMCs, obtained at follow-up. The CDR3 coding sequence is TGTGCCAGTAAGCAGGGACAAGGGAATTACTATGGCTACACCTTC. Its translation: CASKQGQGNYYGYTF. Complete variable domain (other parts from reference TRBV19 and TRBJ1-2): DGGITQSPKYLFRKEGQNVTLSCEQNLNHDAMYWYRQDPGQGLRLIYYSQIVNDFQKGDIAEGYSVSREKKESFPLTVTSAQKNPTAFYLCASKQGQGNYYGYTFGSGTRLTVV.